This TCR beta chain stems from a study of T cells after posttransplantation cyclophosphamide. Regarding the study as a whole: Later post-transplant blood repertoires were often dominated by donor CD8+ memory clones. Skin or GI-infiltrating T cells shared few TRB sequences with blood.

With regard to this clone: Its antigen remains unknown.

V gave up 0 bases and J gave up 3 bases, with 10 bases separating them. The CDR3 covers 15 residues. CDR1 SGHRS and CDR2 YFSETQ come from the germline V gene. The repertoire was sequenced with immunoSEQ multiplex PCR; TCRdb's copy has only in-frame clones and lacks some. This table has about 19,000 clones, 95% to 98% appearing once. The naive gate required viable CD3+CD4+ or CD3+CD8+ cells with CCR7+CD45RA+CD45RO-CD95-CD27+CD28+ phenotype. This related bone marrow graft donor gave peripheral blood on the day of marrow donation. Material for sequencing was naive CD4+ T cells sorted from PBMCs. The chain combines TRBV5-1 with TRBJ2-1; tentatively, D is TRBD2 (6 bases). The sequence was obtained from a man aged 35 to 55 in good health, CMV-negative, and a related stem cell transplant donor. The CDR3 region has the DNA TGCGCCAGCAGCTTGGAGGGACTTGACTACAATGAGCAGTTCTTC. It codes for CASSLEGLDYNEQFF.